The 22 T cell receptor beta chains in this list originate from one sample, sequenced in a study of CD8 T cells in ankylosing spondylitis. TCRdb reprocessed the 5' RACE reads with MiXCR, giving one entry per CDR3 protein. The repertoire holds 100,000 to 150,000 distinct CDR3 sequences, with 7% to 10% as singletons. The material sequenced was blood, either unsorted or a sorted T cell fraction (not recorded which). The receptors here all came from a male donor with ankylosing spondylitis or in good health (not recorded which).

The chain is built from TRBV20-1 and TRBJ2-7, with 12 bases aligning to TRBD2. Germline CDR1 and CDR2: DFQATT and SNEGSKA (reference sequence). The CDR3 has 18 residues. The trim removed 4 bases at V and 2 bases at J, leaving 15 bases unmatched. In nucleotides, the CDR3 is TGCAGTGCTAACCTGCCTTCGGGACTAGCGGGTAAGCCCTACGAGCAGTACTTC. It encodes CSANLPSGLAGKPYEQYF.

A remark on this clonotype: A single base separates this from a much larger clone, so it may be a read error. The chain is built from TRBV5-1 and TRBJ2-7; D may be TRBD2 (5 bases). V dropped 3 bases and J dropped 0 bases, with 16 bases sitting between them. Germline V gene data show CDR1 as SGHRS and CDR2 as YFSETQ. The CDR3 length is 16 residues. The CDR3 reads CASSSAGIGSSYEQYF. As DNA, the CDR3 is TGCGCCAGCAGCTCCGCCGGGATAGGGAGCTCCTACGAGCAGTACTTC.

The chain has TRBV6-1 and TRBJ2-7; D is unresolved. This CDR3 is built from 15 residues. Deletions cut 6 bases from V and 5 bases from J, with 20 bases between. Looked up from germline, CDR1 is MNHNS and CDR2 is SASEGT. This CDR3 is CASSSLAFRTHEQYF. The DNA of the CDR3 is TGTGCCAGCAGCTCCCTGGCCTTTAGGACCCACGAGCAGTACTTC.

Ten or more counts support this clonotype. The chain joins TRBV20-1 to TRBJ2-1, with 8 bases fitting TRBD1. CDR3 length: 14 amino acids. Germline V gene lookup returns CDR1 DFQATT and CDR2 SNEGSKA (reference sequence). Trimming took 6 bases from V and 2 from J; bases not matched to a gene: 6. CDR3: CSARGPGAYNEQFF. The CDR3 nucleotides read TGCAGTGCCAGGGGGCCGGGAGCCTACAATGAGCAGTTCTTC.

In its sample, this clonotype was seen many times. The DNA for the CDR3 is TGTGCCACCAGCAGAGATTTGCAGGGGACAGATACGCAGTATTTT. The encoded protein is CATSRDLQGTDTQYF. The chain joins TRBV15 to TRBJ2-3, with D possibly TRBD1 on 6 matching bases. This CDR3 is 15 amino acids long. Germline CDR1 LNHNV, CDR2 YYDKDF (reference sequence). Between the trimmed V and J ends, which lost 0 bases and 3 bases, there was a span of 10 bases.

The table lists this clonotype with many counts. This chain uses TRBV10-3 with TRBJ2-7; 12 bases map to TRBD1. This CDR3 is built from 13 residues. J lost 5 bases, V lost 10 bases, and 6 bases had no gene match. Germline V gene sequence: CDR1 ENHRY, CDR2 SYGVKD. The CDR3 nucleotides read TGTGCCACCTCCGGGGACAGGGGGCACGAGCAGTACTTC. It is translated as CATSGDRGHEQYF.

The table lists this clonotype with a few counts. Possible read error: a much larger clone is one base away. V gene TRBV5-1 combines with J gene TRBJ2-3, with 12 bases that match TRBD2. The CDR3 sequence is 16 residues long. Losses at the gene ends were 1 base for V and 3 bases for J; bases not matched to a gene: 3. Germline V CDR1 and CDR2: SGHRS, YFSETQ. CDR3 DNA sequence: TGCGCCAGCAGCTTGACTAGCGGGAGGCGTACAGATACGCAGTATTTT. The encoded protein is CASSLTSGRRTDTQYF.

J is TRBJ2-1 and V is TRBV7-2; D gene uncertain. Between the trimmed V and J ends, which lost 5 bases and 5 bases, there was a span of 7 bases. There are 12 residues in the CDR3. Germline-derived CDR1 and CDR2 are SGHTA and FQGNSA. This CDR3 reads CASSPPNNEQFF. CDR3 DNA: TGTGCCAGCAGCCCACCCAACAATGAGCAGTTCTTC. The entire variable domain, with the rest obtained from reference TRBV7-2 and TRBJ2-1, is as follows: GAGVSQSPSNKVTEKGKDVELRCDPISGHTALYWYRQSLGQGLEFLIYFQGNSAPDKSGLPSDRFSAERTGGSVSTLTIQRTQQEDSAVYLCASSPPNNEQFFGPGTRLTVL.

The gene calls are TRBV7-9 and TRBJ2-5; D is perhaps TRBD1 or TRBD2 (5 bases each). Deletions cut 6 bases from V and 5 bases from J, with 19 bases between. Germline V gene data show CDR1 as SEHNR and CDR2 as FQNEAQ (reference sequence). This CDR3 contains 15 residues. DNA for the CDR3: TGTGCCAGCAGAAAAACCGGGACGTCAGGGGAGACCCAGTACTTC. The encoded protein is CASRKTGTSGETQYF.

The V and J genes are TRBV4-2 and TRBJ2-1, with 12 bases fitting TRBD2. The CDR3 extends over 16 amino acids. V dropped 2 bases and J dropped 8; count of bases not matched to a gene: 7. Germline values: CDR1 LGHNA, CDR2 YNFKEQ. CDR3 region: CASSQWSTSGRDEQFF. The CDR3 nucleotides read TGTGCCAGCAGCCAATGGTCGACTAGCGGGAGAGATGAGCAGTTCTTC.

This chain links TRBV10-3 with TRBJ2-7; TRBD2 agrees at 16 bases. CDR1 is ENHRY and CDR2 is SYGVKD in the germline V gene. The CDR3 has 14 amino acids. V lost 6 bases, J lost 7 bases, and 3 bases stayed unmatched. The CDR3 nucleotides are TGTGCCATCAGCGGGACTAGCGGGAGGGGAGAGCAGTACTTC. Its translation: CAISGTSGRGEQYF.

This clonotype was observed many times. The rearrangement joins TRBV29-1 to TRBJ2-5, with D unresolved. Trimming removed 5 bases from V and 1 base from J, with 5 bases in between. CDR1 and CDR2 from the germline V gene are SQVTM and ANQGSEA. The CDR3 contains 11 residues. CDR3 sequence reads: CSVHFQETQYF. The DNA for the CDR3 is TGCAGCGTTCACTTCCAAGAGACCCAGTACTTC. The full variable domain, its missing parts supplied by reference TRBV29-1 and TRBJ2-5, is SAVISQKPSRDICQRGTSLTIQCQVDSQVTMMFWYRQQPGQSLTLIATANQGSEATYESGFVIDKFPISRPNLTFSTLTVSNMSPEDSSIYLCSVHFQETQYFGPGTRLLVL.

The chain carries TRBV14 and TRBJ2-2; 8 bases fit TRBD1. Germline loops: CDR1 SGHDN, CDR2 FVKESK. Unmatched junction bases numbered 8, after V lost 4 bases and J lost 4 bases. The CDR3 totals 16 residues. The DNA for the CDR3 is TGTGCCAGCAGCCGGACAGGGTTCATTGCCACCGGGGAGCTGTTTTTT. This sequence encodes CASSRTGFIATGELFF.

This clonotype came up many times. V and J are TRBV29-1 and TRBJ2-7; no definite D call. The germline V and J ends were trimmed by 4 bases and 0 bases, with 13 bases remaining between them. Germline V lookup: CDR1 SQVTM, CDR2 ANQGSEA. CDR3 length: 14 amino acids. This CDR3 reads CSVGFDFNSYEQYF. The CDR3 DNA sequence: TGCAGCGTTGGCTTCGACTTCAACTCCTACGAGCAGTACTTC.

This clonotype showed up just a few times. V usage is TRBV20-1 and J usage is TRBJ2-4; D possibly corresponds to TRBD2 (6 bases). With 0 bases removed from V and 9 bases from J, the gap between germline ends came to 12 bases. The CDR3 spans 13 residues. CDR1 DFQATT and CDR2 SNEGSKA come from the germline V gene (reference sequence). CDR3 protein: CSARDTGVAIQYF. In DNA form, the CDR3 reads TGCAGTGCTAGAGATACGGGAGTGGCCATTCAGTACTTC.

In this sample, this clonotype turned up many times. The CDR3 region has the DNA TGTGCCAGCAGCGTATCACAGGGCTGGGAGCTGTTTTTT. Protein sequence: CASSVSQGWELFF. The chain employs TRBV11-2 and TRBJ2-2; possible D gene TRBD1, 6 bases. Per germline, CDR1 SGHAT and CDR2 FQNNGV. V was pared by 5 bases and J by 9 bases, with 13 bases between. The CDR3 runs 13 residues.

Concerning this clonotype: An end of the junction does not agree with germline; a read error may underlie this. The CDR3 DNA sequence: TGCTGTGCTAACGATATTCAGGTTCCCGAATCAACACCTAACACCTTC. Its protein product is CCANDIQVPESTPNTF. The V and J genes are TRBV20-1 and TRBJ1-2; D gene unclear. CDR3 length equals 16 residues. Germline CDR1 DFQATT, CDR2 SNEGSKA (reference sequence).

Many counts were recorded for this clonotype. This chain joins TRBV7-8 and TRBJ2-7, with 10 bases matching TRBD1. Germline V gene lookup returns CDR1 SGHVS and CDR2 FQNEAQ. This CDR3 is 17 amino acids long. Trimming cost V 1 base and J 4 bases; bases outside gene matches: 10. CDR3 loop: CASSLVGTGVLNYEQYF. Written as DNA, the CDR3 is TGTGCCAGCAGCTTAGTCGGGACAGGGGTACTGAATTACGAGCAGTACTTC. Combining the CDR3 with reference TRBV7-8 and TRBJ2-7 gives the whole variable domain GAGVSQSPRYKVAKRGQDVALRCDPISGHVSLFWYQQALGQGPEFLTYFQNEAQLDKSGLPSDRFFAERPEGSVSTLKIQRTQQEDSAVYLCASSLVGTGVLNYEQYFGPGTRLTVT.

In its sample, this clonotype was seen many times. The V and J genes are TRBV20-1 and TRBJ1-2; 9 bases line up with TRBD1. CDR3 length: 11 residues. The V segment lost 4 bases and the J segment 7 bases; nucleotides outside the gene matches: 1. Germline CDR1 is DFQATT and CDR2 is SNEGSKA (reference sequence). The CDR3 protein is CSAKTGGGYTF. The CDR3 DNA sequence: TGCAGTGCTAAGACAGGGGGTGGCTACACCTTC.

In its sample, this clonotype was seen many times. This rearrangement joins TRBV10-3 to TRBJ2-3, with no clear D. V lost 6 bases to trimming and J lost 6 bases, with 7 bases between them. Germline V gene lookup returns CDR1 ENHRY and CDR2 SYGVKD. The CDR3 length is 11 residues. CDR3 in DNA: TGTGCCATCAGGCGGCGGGATACGCAGTATTTT. Its translation: CAIRRRDTQYF.

The table lists this clonotype with a count of one. A clone one base away is much larger, so this may be a read error. The chain uses TRBV6-2 or TRBV6-3 and TRBJ2-7, with 9 positions matching TRBD2. This CDR3 has 14 amino acids. The germline V gene encodes CDR1 MNHEY and CDR2 SVGEGT. The CDR3 nucleotides read TGTGCCAGCAAACCGGGACTAGCTTTGTACGAGCGGTACTTC. It translates to CASKPGLALYERYF.

The chain recombines TRBV29-1 with TRBJ2-5; 7 bases match TRBD2. This CDR3 is built from 11 residues. From germline, CDR1 is SQVTM and CDR2 ANQGSEA. J was trimmed by 5 bases and V by 5 bases; bases with no gene match: 2. CDR3 amino acids: CSVRGGETQYF. DNA of the CDR3: TGCAGCGTTAGGGGAGGGGAGACCCAGTACTTC.